The T cell receptor (beta chain) described here comes from a study of response to subunit inactivated influenza vaccine. TCRdb re-called the RT-PCR reads with MiXCR, one entry per CDR3 protein. Here the sample spans over 800,000 distinct CDR3 sequences, over 20% being singletons. Germline V lookup: CDR1 SGHRS, CDR2 YFSETQ. CDR3 length: 18 amino acids. Trimming at V came to 1 base and at J to 4 bases, leaving 12 bases not matched to a gene. The chain uses TRBV5-1 and TRBJ2-5; 11 bases map to TRBD1. This receptor was identified in a man aged 50-60 years who received an inactivated influenza vaccine. The sequencing here drew on PBMCs from blood, taken more than 4 days after vaccination. Here the CDR3 DNA reads TGCGCCAGCAGCTTGAGTCTTTTGAGGACAGGGGGCGGAGAGACCCAGTACTTC. This encodes CASSLSLLRTGGGETQYF.